The present TCR beta chain was sequenced within a study of blood T cell repertoires in COVID-19. On the study more broadly: T cells, B-cell-depleted T cells, or PBMCs provided the cDNA or gDNA that served as material.

TCRdb's copy holds only in-frame clones and misses some; the assay was immunoSEQ multiplex PCR. The sample has hundreds of thousands of clones, 89% seen once. The CDR3 sequence is 13 residues long. Between the trimmed V and J ends, which lost 7 bases and 9 bases, there was a span of 18 bases. Germline-derived CDR1 and CDR2 are MDHEN and SYDVKM. Enrolled during active infection, Seattle patients were then followed longitudinally. The chain combines TRBV28 with TRBJ1-2; no reliable D call. The receptor's source is a woman under 40 with COVID-19, enrolled during active disease. Sequencing used peripheral blood. The CDR3 reads CASTPGGRTSYTF. CDR3 DNA: TGTGCCAGCACCCCGGGAGGGCGTACGAGCTACACCTTC.